This T cell receptor beta chain was identified in a study of cytomegalovirus exposure and HLA in healthy donors. The repertoire was sequenced with immunoSEQ multiplex PCR; TCRdb's copy has only in-frame clones and lacks some. The sample lists 65,000 or so clones; over 85% were seen once. CDR3 length: 19 residues. V gave up 0 bases and J gave up 2 bases; unmatched junction bases: 13. Germline V CDR1 and CDR2: LGHNA, YSLEER. This clone was counted a single time. Sequences were obtained from PBMCs. The chain combines TRBV4-3 with TRBJ2-1, with 7 bases that match TRBD2. The sequence came from a man aged 18 to 29 in good health and CMV-seropositive. CDR3 sequence: CASSQDQIAGAGTYNEQFF. Here the CDR3 DNA reads TGCGCCAGCAGCCAAGATCAAATAGCGGGCGCGGGGACCTACAATGAGCAGTTCTTC.